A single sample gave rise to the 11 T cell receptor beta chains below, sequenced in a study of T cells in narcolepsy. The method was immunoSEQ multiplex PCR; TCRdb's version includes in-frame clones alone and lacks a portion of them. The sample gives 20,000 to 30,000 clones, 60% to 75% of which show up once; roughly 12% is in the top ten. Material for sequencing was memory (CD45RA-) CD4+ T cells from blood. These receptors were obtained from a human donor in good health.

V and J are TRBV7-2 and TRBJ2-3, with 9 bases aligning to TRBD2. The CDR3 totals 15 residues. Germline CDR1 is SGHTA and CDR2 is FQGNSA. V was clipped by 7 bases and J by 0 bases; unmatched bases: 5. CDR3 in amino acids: CASNRLAASTDTQYF. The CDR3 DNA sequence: TGTGCCAGCAATCGACTAGCGGCTAGCACAGATACGCAGTATTTT.

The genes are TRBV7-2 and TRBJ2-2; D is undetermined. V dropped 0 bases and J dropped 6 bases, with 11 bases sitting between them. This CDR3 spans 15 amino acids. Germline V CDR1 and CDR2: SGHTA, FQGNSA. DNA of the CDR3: TGTGCCAGCAGCTTAGCCGAGGTTACGGCCGGGGAGCTGTTTTTT. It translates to CASSLAEVTAGELFF. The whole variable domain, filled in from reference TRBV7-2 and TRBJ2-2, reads GAGVSQSPSNKVTEKGKDVELRCDPISGHTALYWYRQSLGQGLEFLIYFQGNSAPDKSGLPSDRFSAERTGGSVSTLTIQRTQQEDSAVYLCASSLAEVTAGELFFGEGSRLTVL.

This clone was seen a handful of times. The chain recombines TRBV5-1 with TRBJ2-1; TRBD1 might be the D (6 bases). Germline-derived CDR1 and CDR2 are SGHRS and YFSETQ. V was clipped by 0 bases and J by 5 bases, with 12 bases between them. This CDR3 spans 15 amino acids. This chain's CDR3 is CASSLGGGSHNEQFF. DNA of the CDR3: TGCGCCAGCAGCTTGGGTGGGGGCTCACACAATGAGCAGTTCTTC.

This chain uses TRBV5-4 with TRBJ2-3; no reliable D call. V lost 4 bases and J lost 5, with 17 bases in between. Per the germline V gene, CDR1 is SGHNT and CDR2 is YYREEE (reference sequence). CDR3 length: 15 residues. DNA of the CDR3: TGTGCCAGCAGCCCGAGTGGCGGCCGAAAAGATACGCAGTATTTT. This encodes CASSPSGGRKDTQYF.

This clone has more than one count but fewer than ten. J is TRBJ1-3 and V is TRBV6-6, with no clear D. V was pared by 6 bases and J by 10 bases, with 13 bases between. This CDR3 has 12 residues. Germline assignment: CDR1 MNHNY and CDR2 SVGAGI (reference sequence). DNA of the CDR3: TGTGCCAGCAGCCCCTTGGCGGGGACCATATATTTT. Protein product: CASSPLAGTIYF.

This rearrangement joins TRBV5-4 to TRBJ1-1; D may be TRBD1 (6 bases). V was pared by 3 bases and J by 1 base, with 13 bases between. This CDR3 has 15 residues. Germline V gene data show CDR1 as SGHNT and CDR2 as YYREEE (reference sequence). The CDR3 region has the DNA TGTGCCAGCAGCTCAGGGACATTTACGAACACTGAAGCTTTCTTT. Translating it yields CASSSGTFTNTEAFF.

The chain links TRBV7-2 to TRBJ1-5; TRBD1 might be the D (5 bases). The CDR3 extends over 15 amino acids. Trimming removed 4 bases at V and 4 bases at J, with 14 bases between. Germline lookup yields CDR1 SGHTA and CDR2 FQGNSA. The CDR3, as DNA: TGTGCCAGCAGCTGGGACCCGGGACGAAATCAGCCCCAGCATTTT. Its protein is CASSWDPGRNQPQHF.

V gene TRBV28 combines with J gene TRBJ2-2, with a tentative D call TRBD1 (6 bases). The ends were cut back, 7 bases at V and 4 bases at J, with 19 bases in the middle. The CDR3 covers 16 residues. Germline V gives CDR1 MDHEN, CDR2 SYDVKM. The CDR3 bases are TGTGCCAGCAATAAGCACAGACAGGCCGCCACCGGGGAGCTGTTTTTT. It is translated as CASNKHRQAATGELFF.

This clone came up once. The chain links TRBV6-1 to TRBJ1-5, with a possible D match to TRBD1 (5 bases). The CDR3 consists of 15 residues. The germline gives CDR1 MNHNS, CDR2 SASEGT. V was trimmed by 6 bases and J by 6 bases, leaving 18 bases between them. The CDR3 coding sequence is TGTGCCAGCAGGGAGGCCCTCGGGGGGAGTCAGCCCCAGCATTTT. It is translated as CASREALGGSQPQHF.

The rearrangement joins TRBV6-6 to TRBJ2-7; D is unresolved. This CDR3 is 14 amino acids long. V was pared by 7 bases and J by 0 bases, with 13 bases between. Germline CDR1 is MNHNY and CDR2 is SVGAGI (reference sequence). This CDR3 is CASKSSGSSYEQYF. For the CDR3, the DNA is TGTGCCAGCAAGTCTTCGGGTAGCTCCTACGAGCAGTACTTC.

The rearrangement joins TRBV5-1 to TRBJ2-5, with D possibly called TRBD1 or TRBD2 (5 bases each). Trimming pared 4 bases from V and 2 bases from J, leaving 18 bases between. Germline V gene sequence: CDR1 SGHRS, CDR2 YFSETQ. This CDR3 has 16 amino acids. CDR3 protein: CASSRGEGRTQETQYF. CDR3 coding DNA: TGCGCCAGCAGCCGAGGGGAAGGCAGAACACAAGAGACCCAGTACTTC.